This is a list of T cell receptor beta chains from one sample in a study of long-term antiretroviral therapy in people with HIV. Measured with immunoSEQ multiplex PCR; TCRdb has only the in-frame clones, and not every one. The sample includes some 10,000 clones, about 89% seen only once; the top ten take approximately 21%. The input for sequencing was unsorted PBMCs, taken 0.2 years before starting antiretroviral therapy. These receptors were taken from a woman in her thirties or forties with HIV. Both conserved end residues are part of each CDR3.

v_call: TRBV4-3; j_call: TRBJ2-7; cdr3_aa: CASSQARGYEQYF
v_call: TRBV2; j_call: TRBJ1-5; cdr3_aa: CASSQQDNQPQHF
v_call: TRBV19; j_call: TRBJ1-2; cdr3_aa: CASSIGGGYTF
v_call: TRBV4-3; j_call: TRBJ1-6; cdr3_aa: CASSQVFGTTNSPLHF
v_call: TRBV7-9; j_call: TRBJ2-5; cdr3_aa: CASSPLSLAGGSPKETQYF
v_call: TRBV2; j_call: TRBJ2-5; cdr3_aa: CASSRGQHQETQYF
v_call: TRBV4-1; j_call: TRBJ1-5; cdr3_aa: CASSQEPKGAVPQHF
v_call: TRBV13; j_call: TRBJ1-5; cdr3_aa: CASSLVGQPQHF
v_call: TRBV13; j_call: TRBJ2-1; cdr3_aa: CASSLELAGLNEQFF
v_call: TRBV7-9; j_call: TRBJ2-1; cdr3_aa: CASSPYTGVLGNEQFF
v_call: TRBV30; j_call: TRBJ1-1; cdr3_aa: CAQAVVEAFF
v_call: TRBV30; j_call: TRBJ2-7; cdr3_aa: CAWSAIQGYEQYF
v_call: TRBV10-2; j_call: TRBJ2-1; cdr3_aa: CASSETPSGGSYNEQFF
v_call: TRBV6-6; j_call: TRBJ1-5; cdr3_aa: CASSYDSNQPQHF
v_call: TRBV7-9; j_call: TRBJ2-1; cdr3_aa: CASSVREGRRGNEQFF
v_call: TRBV20-1; j_call: TRBJ1-1; cdr3_aa: CRTVNGPEAFF
v_call: TRBV11-2; j_call: TRBJ2-6; cdr3_aa: CASSFTTGTGANVLTF
v_call: TRBV6-5; j_call: TRBJ2-7; cdr3_aa: CASSYSTEHLYF
v_call: TRBV18; j_call: TRBJ2-7; cdr3_aa: CASSQTGGDSTYEQYF
v_call: TRBV27; j_call: TRBJ1-6; cdr3_aa: CASRVAFGQGNSPLHF
v_call: TRBV5-1; j_call: TRBJ1-3; cdr3_aa: CASSLEWVGGPSGNTIYF
v_call: TRBV12-5; j_call: TRBJ1-2; cdr3_aa: CASGLVKGGQPNYGYTF
v_call: TRBV6-1; j_call: TRBJ1-3; cdr3_aa: CASKVTGNTIYF
v_call: TRBV6-5; j_call: TRBJ1-6; cdr3_aa: CASSYGDSPLHF
v_call: TRBV6-6; j_call: TRBJ1-1; cdr3_aa: CASSPQPIEAFF
v_call: TRBV18; j_call: TRBJ2-5; cdr3_aa: CASSPAQETQYF
v_call: TRBV27; j_call: TRBJ1-2; cdr3_aa: CASSTGTAYGYTF
v_call: TRBV7-9; j_call: TRBJ2-1; cdr3_aa: CAGTGAPYNEQFF
v_call: TRBV5-1; j_call: TRBJ2-3; cdr3_aa: CASSRKGNLLTDTQYF
v_call: TRBV11-2; j_call: TRBJ2-2; cdr3_aa: CASSFKRTGGNTGELFF
v_call: TRBV9; j_call: TRBJ1-2; cdr3_aa: CASSVVLGQGHGYTF
v_call: TRBV5-1; j_call: TRBJ2-4; cdr3_aa: CASSTDGGAGGLGNIQYF
v_call: TRBV7-2; j_call: TRBJ2-3; cdr3_aa: CASSTRYGGASTDTQYF
v_call: TRBV5-4; j_call: TRBJ2-3; cdr3_aa: CASSRESGTDTQYF
v_call: TRBV5-4; j_call: TRBJ2-6; cdr3_aa: CASSLGGTGVAGANVLTF
v_call: TRBV10-2; j_call: TRBJ2-7; cdr3_aa: CASEDVSYEQYF
v_call: TRBV5-1; j_call: TRBJ1-6; cdr3_aa: CASSLGQDNSPLHF
v_call: TRBV7-9; j_call: TRBJ1-5; cdr3_aa: CASSPGSEINSNQPQHF
v_call: TRBV7-9; j_call: TRBJ2-5; cdr3_aa: CASSPGSPETQYF
v_call: TRBV14; j_call: TRBJ1-6; cdr3_aa: CASSQGRSGSPLHF
v_call: TRBV2; j_call: TRBJ2-5; cdr3_aa: CASSDFRLAGGIQETQYF
v_call: TRBV19; j_call: TRBJ2-5; cdr3_aa: CASSIEKGRETQYF
v_call: TRBV6-1; j_call: TRBJ2-5; cdr3_aa: CASSESGYRAGTQYF
v_call: TRBV27; j_call: TRBJ2-5; cdr3_aa: CASSLLGDRGLTQYF
v_call: TRBV7-8; j_call: TRBJ2-6; cdr3_aa: CASSLYRGSGANVLTF
v_call: TRBV9; j_call: TRBJ1-4; cdr3_aa: CASSPIWGASEKLFF
v_call: TRBV19; j_call: TRBJ1-1; cdr3_aa: CASKARGMNTEAFF
v_call: TRBV9; j_call: TRBJ2-5; cdr3_aa: CASSAGGEETQYF
v_call: TRBV6-6; j_call: TRBJ1-2; cdr3_aa: CASSYSMGSTF
v_call: TRBV2; j_call: TRBJ2-3; cdr3_aa: CASSYLAGGQADTQYF
v_call: TRBV27; j_call: TRBJ1-1; cdr3_aa: CASSLGTGVNTEAFF
v_call: TRBV9; j_call: TRBJ1-2; cdr3_aa: CASSAGKAGYTF
v_call: TRBV14; j_call: TRBJ1-2; cdr3_aa: CASSPMDGPYGYTF